Shown below are 9 T cell receptor beta chains from a single sample sequenced in a study of beta chain features in type 1 diabetes. What was sequenced were expressed TCRB transcripts, since all of the isolated RNA had been reverse transcribed. Assay used: immunoSEQ multiplex PCR; TCRdb lists only in-frame clones, some missing. The table records under 250,000 clones, about 26% of them present only once. The source material was central memory CD4+ T cells from blood. Every receptor here comes from a young man in good health.

This clone was seen only a few times. V and J are TRBV10-3 and TRBJ1-5; perhaps TRBD1 as D (5 bases). Trimming took 4 bases from V and 5 from J, leaving 9 bases between them. Looked up from germline, CDR1 is ENHRY and CDR2 is SYGVKD. This CDR3 has 13 residues. In DNA, the CDR3 is TGTGCCATCAGTGGGGGCAAGGATCAGCCCCAGCATTTT. The encoded protein is CAISGGKDQPQHF.

The sample holds a few counts of this clone. The chain carries TRBV28 and TRBJ1-1, with D perhaps TRBD1 (5 bases). This CDR3 is 14 amino acids long. Germline lookup yields CDR1 MDHEN and CDR2 SYDVKM. Between the trimmed V and J ends, which lost 5 bases and 1 base, there was a span of 11 bases. The CDR3 here is CASSLPQGNTEAFF. The CDR3 DNA is TGTGCCAGCAGTCTCCCCCAGGGGAACACTGAAGCTTTCTTT.

This clone was observed a few times. The chain links TRBV5-6 to TRBJ2-1, with 9 bases lining up with TRBD1. The V gene end was trimmed by 4 bases and the J gene end by 5 bases; junction bases not matched to a gene: 10. In germline, CDR1 is SGHDT, CDR2 YYEEEE. The length of the CDR3 is 16 residues. The DNA of the CDR3 is TGTGCCAGCAGCCGTATCGGGACAGGGACGAACAATGAGCAGTTCTTC. Its translation: CASSRIGTGTNNEQFF.

The chain couples TRBV6-5 to TRBJ2-1, with D tentatively TRBD1 (7 bases). The V end lost 6 bases, the J end lost 4 bases, and 16 bases lay between the germline ends. The CDR3 extends over 15 amino acids. Germline V CDR1 and CDR2: MNHEY, SVGAGI. The CDR3 DNA reads as TGTGCCAGCAGCCCCCCCGGGGGACAGTACAATGAGCAGTTCTTC. Its protein product is CASSPPGGQYNEQFF.

This sequence joins TRBV30 and TRBJ2-3, with unresolved D. Germline CDR1 GTSNPN, CDR2 SVGIG (reference sequence). The V and J ends lost 2 bases and 2 bases respectively, with 2 bases between them. The CDR3 totals 11 residues. The CDR3 here is CAWSLTDTQYF. CDR3 nucleotide sequence: TGTGCCTGGAGTCTCACAGATACGCAGTATTTT.

The chain joins TRBV19 to TRBJ1-1, with D possibly being TRBD1 (6 bases). The V gene lost 9 bases and the J gene lost 1 base, with 15 bases spanning the gap. From germline, CDR1 is LNHDA and CDR2 SQIVND (reference sequence). The CDR3 is made up of 14 amino acids. DNA of the CDR3: TGTGCCAGCAAAGAAGGGGGAACGAACACTGAAGCTTTCTTT. It yields the protein CASKEGGTNTEAFF.

As to this clone: Within the sample, other DNA sequences also encode this same CDR3. This chain links TRBV7-2 with TRBJ2-5, with TRBD2 matching over 11 bases. The CDR3 is 16 amino acids. The germline gives CDR1 SGHTA, CDR2 FQGNSA. Trimming at V came to 5 bases and at J to 5 bases, leaving 10 bases not matched to a gene. CDR3 sequence: CASSPKTSGVGETQYF. In DNA, the CDR3 is TGTGCCAGCAGCCCCAAGACTAGCGGGGTTGGGGAGACCCAGTACTTC. Looking up the rest from reference TRBV7-2 and TRBJ2-5 gives the full variable domain: GAGVSQSPSNKVTEKGKDVELRCDPISGHTALYWYRQSLGQGLEFLIYFQGNSAPDKSGLPSDRFSAERTGGSVSTLTIQRTQQEDSAVYLCASSPKTSGVGETQYFGPGTRLLVL.

The V and J genes are TRBV6-1 and TRBJ2-6; D is possibly TRBD1 or TRBD2 (5 bases each). The CDR3 length is 16 residues. Trimming pared 2 bases from V and 9 bases from J, leaving 17 bases between. Per germline, CDR1 MNHNS and CDR2 SASEGT. This chain's CDR3 is CASSEPVGGVGNVLTF. The CDR3 nucleotides read TGTGCCAGCAGTGAACCAGTTGGGGGAGTCGGCAACGTCCTGACTTTC.

This clone turned up a few times. The V call is TRBV29-1, the J call TRBJ2-1; D not certain. The V end lost 5 bases, the J end lost 10 bases, and 12 bases lay between the germline ends. This CDR3 comprises 11 residues. Germline V gene lookup returns CDR1 SQVTM and CDR2 ANQGSEA. The CDR3 DNA is TGCAGCGTTAACCGCCTAGAAGAGCAGTTCTTC. Translation: CSVNRLEEQFF.